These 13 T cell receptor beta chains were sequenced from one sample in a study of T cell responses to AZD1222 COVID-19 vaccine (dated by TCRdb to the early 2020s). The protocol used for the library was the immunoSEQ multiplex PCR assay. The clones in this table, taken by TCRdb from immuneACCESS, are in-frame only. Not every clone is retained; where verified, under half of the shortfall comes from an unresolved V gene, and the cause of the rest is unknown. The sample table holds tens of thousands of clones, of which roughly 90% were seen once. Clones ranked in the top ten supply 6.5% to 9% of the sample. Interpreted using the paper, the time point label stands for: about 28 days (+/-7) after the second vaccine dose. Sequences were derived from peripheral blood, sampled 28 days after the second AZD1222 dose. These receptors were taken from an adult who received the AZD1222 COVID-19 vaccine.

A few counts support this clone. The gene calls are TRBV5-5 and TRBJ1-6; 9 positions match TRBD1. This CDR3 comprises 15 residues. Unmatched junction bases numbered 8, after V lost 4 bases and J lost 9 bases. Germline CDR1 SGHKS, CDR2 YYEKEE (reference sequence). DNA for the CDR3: TGTGCCAGCAGCAGAGGACAGGGGTTAAGTTCACCCCTCCACTTT. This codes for CASSRGQGLSSPLHF.

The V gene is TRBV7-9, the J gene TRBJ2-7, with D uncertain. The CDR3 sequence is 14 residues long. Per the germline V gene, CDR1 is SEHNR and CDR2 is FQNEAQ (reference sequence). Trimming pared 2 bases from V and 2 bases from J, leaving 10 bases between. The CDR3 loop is CASSLSGNTYEQYF. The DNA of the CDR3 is TGTGCCAGCAGCTTAAGTGGGAACACCTACGAGCAGTACTTC.

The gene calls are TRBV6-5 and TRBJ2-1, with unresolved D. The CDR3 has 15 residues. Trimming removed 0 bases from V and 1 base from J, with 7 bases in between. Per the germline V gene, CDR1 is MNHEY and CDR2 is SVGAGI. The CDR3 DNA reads TGTGCCAGCAGTTACTCGATTATTTCCTACAATGAGCAGTTCTTC. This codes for CASSYSIISYNEQFF.

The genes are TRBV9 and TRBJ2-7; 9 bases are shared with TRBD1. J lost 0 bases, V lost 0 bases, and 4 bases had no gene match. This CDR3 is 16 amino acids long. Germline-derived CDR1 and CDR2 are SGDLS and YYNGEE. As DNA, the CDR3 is TGTGCCAGCAGCGTAGGGACAGGGGCTAGCTCCTACGAGCAGTACTTC. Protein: CASSVGTGASSYEQYF.

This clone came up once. CDR3 sequence: CASTNQGLPNQPQHF. CDR3 sequence (DNA): TGTGCCAGCACCAATCAGGGCCTTCCCAATCAGCCCCAGCATTTT. This chain connects TRBV2 to TRBJ1-5; the D gene is possibly TRBD1 (5 bases). This CDR3 has 15 amino acids. With 7 bases removed from V and 3 bases from J, the gap between germline ends came to 16 bases. Germline CDR1 SNHLY, CDR2 FYNNEI.

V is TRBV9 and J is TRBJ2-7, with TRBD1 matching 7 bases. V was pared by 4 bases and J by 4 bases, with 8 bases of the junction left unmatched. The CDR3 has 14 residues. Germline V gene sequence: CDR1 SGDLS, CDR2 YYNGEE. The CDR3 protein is CASSQGQQGYEQYF. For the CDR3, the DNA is TGTGCCAGCAGCCAGGGTCAACAGGGGTACGAGCAGTACTTC.

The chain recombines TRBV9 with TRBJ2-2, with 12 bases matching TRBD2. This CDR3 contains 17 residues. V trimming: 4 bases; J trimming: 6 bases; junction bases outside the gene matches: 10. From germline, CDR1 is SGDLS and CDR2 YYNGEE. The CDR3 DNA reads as TGTGCCAGCAGCACGCGACTAGCGGGAGTCCGGCCCGGGGAGCTGTTTTTT. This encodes CASSTRLAGVRPGELFF.

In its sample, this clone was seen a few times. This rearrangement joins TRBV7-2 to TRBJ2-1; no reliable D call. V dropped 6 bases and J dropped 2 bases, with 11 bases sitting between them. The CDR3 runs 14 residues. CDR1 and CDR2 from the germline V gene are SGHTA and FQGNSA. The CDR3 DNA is TGTGCCAGCAGTTCGCCCAGTGCCTACAATGAGCAGTTCTTC. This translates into CASSSPSAYNEQFF.

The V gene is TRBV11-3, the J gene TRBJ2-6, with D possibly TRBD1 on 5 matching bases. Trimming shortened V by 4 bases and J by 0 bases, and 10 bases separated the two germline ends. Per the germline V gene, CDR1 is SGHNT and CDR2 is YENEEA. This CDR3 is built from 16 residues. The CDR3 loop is CASSWVGASGANVLTF. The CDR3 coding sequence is TGTGCCAGCAGCTGGGTTGGGGCCTCTGGGGCCAACGTCCTGACTTTC.

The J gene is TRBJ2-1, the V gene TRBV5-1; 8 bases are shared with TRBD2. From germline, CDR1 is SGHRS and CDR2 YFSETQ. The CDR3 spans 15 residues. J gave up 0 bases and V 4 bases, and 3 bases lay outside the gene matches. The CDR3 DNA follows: TGCGCCAGCAGCATAGCGGGGAACTCCTACAATGAGCAGTTCTTC. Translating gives CASSIAGNSYNEQFF.

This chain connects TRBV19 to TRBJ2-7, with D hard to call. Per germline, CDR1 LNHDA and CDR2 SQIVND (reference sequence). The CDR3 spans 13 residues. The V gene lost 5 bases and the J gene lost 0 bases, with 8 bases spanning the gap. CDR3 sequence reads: CASSSDSSYEQYF. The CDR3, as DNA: TGTGCCAGTAGTTCAGATAGCTCCTACGAGCAGTACTTC.

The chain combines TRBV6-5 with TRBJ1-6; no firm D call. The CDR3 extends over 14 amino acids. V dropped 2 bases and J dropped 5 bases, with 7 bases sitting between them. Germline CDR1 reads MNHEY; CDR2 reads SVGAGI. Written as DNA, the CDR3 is TGTGCCAGCAGTTACAACATCGATAATTCACCCCTCCACTTT. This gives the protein CASSYNIDNSPLHF.

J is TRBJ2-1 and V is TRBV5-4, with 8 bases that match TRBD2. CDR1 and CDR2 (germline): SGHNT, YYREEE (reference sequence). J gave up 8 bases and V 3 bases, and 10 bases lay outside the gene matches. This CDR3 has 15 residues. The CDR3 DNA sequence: TGTGCCAGCAGCTCACCTCGGACTAGCTGGGATGAGCAGTTCTTC. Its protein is CASSSPRTSWDEQFF.